The following is a TCR beta chain sequence with its context. An end of the junction differs from the germline gene, which may be a read error. This record belongs to a study of glioma-infiltrating T cells after dendritic cell vaccination. Germline assignment: CDR1 SSHAT and CDR2 FNYEAQ (reference sequence). The CDR3 is 16 amino acids. The PCR used 60 V beta and 13 J beta primers. Profiled with immunoSEQ multiplex PCR; TCRdb holds only in-frame clones, not every one. The sample shows 90,000 to 110,000 clones, 90% of them seen only once. Time point given: after dendritic cell vaccination, including at tumor progression/relapse. Only patients with spare fresh-frozen tumor and over two years of follow-up were included. All glioblastoma patients lacked an isocitrate dehydrogenase mutation. PBMC sampling occurred before vaccination, two weeks after the third dose, and at progression.

Sequencing was performed on blood, taken after dendritic cell vaccination. The chain links TRBV7-7 to TRBJ2-5; 15 nucleotides match TRBD2. This TCR was sampled from a human donor with glioblastoma. The CDR3 loop is CASSRGTSGGQETQYF. CDR3 DNA sequence: TGTGCTAGCAGCCGGGGGACTAGCGGGGGGCAAGAGACCCAGTACTTC. Looking up the rest from reference TRBV7-7 and TRBJ2-5 gives the full variable domain: GAGVSQSPRYKVTKRGQDVTLRCDPISSHATLYWYQQALGQGPEFLTYFNYEAQPDKSGLPSDRFSAERPEGSISTLTIQRTEQRDSAMYRCASSRGTSGGQETQYFGPGTRLLVL.